This T cell receptor (beta chain) came from a study of PD-1 blockade in classical Hodgkin lymphoma. Findings and caveats of the study: Whatever underlies the repertoire differences (possibly disease activity or prior therapy) remains undefined.

Noted time point: cycle 4 day 1 (C4D1), after 6 weeks of nivolumab. Every patient had relapsed following autologous stem cell transplantation, and cohorts differed in brentuximab vedotin exposure. Purification of CD4+ T cells from thawed PBMCs was performed via magnetic negative selection. This table comes from immunoSEQ multiplex PCR, and its TCRdb copy is limited to in-frame clones, with some not included. The sample lists 10,000 or so clones, 65% to 85% occurring once. Details on this clone: The antigen is unknown.

CDR3 length: 15 residues. CDR1 and CDR2 (germline): LNHNV, YYDKDF (reference sequence). The J segment lost 4 bases and the V segment lost 2 bases, leaving 5 bases of the junction unmatched. Sequencing was performed on CD4+ T cells from blood, taken before the fourth cycle of nivolumab. The sequence was obtained from a human donor with classical Hodgkin lymphoma. The chain combines TRBV15 with TRBJ2-4; 7 bases are a match to TRBD1. The chain's CDR3 is CATSRLWDRKNIQYF. The CDR3 DNA sequence: TGTGCCACCAGCAGATTATGGGACAGAAAAAACATTCAGTACTTC.